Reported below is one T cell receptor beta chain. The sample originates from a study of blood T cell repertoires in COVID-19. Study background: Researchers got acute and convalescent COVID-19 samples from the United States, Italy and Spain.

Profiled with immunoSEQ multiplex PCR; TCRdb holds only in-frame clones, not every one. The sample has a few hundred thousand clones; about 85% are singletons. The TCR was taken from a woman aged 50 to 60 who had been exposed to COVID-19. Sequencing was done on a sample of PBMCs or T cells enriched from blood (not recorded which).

The CDR3 reads CASSRGHANYGYTF. In nucleotides, the CDR3 is TGTGCCAGCAGCCGGGGACACGCGAACTATGGCTACACCTTC. The V call is TRBV5-8, the J call TRBJ1-2; possibly TRBD1 for D (6 bases). Trimming pared 4 bases from V and 2 bases from J, leaving 12 bases between. CDR1 and CDR2 from the germline V gene are SGHTS and YDEGEE. The CDR3 totals 14 residues.